This T cell receptor (beta chain) was captured by sequencing in a study of PD-1 blockade in classical Hodgkin lymphoma (dated by TCRdb to between 2020 and 2021). Context from the whole study: Nivolumab dosing was 3 mg/kg intravenously every 2 weeks, continuing until either disease progression or unacceptable toxicity. A peripheral blood immune signature of response to PD-1 blockade in classical Hodgkin lymphoma was defined using TCR beta sequencing and CyTOF. Findings and caveats that apply to the study as a whole: Baseline TCR diversity was reported to be lower in newly diagnosed patients than in healthy donors and to be lower still in relapsed/refractory patients. The study covered only a single clinical trial cohort, and the causes of the repertoire differences, possibly disease activity or prior therapy, were still not defined. Diversity was lower in patients who began nivolumab less than 1 year after ASCT, so these patients were left out of later analyses to avoid confounding by immune reconstitution. Trial patients with a complete response had baseline diversity similar to that of newly diagnosed patients, while partial responders and progressors had significantly lower diversity. CD4+ but not CD8+ TCR diversity rose significantly by C4D1 (p=0.0027 vs p=0.16), most apparent in complete responders (p=0.02).

In the case of this clone: The antigen this receptor binds is unknown. The sample holds no much larger clone one base away, and base qualities are not on file.

Genomic DNA was isolated using the Qiagen DNeasy kit from unsorted PBMCs as well as from negatively selected CD4+ and CD8+ fractions. TCR beta CDR3 regions were amplified by immunoSEQ multiplex PCR using primers annealing to V and J segments. Amplification bias was minimized using a synthetic immune receptor repertoire, and residual bias was removed computationally after sequencing. In the paper's pipeline: Repertoire diversity was quantified as the Shannon entropy index using custom Python scripts. Unsorted, CD4+ and CD8+ repertoires were analyzed separately, except in combined analyses where CD4+ and CD8+ sequences were merged in silico. Clonal expansion was defined as a frequency increase of at least 2-fold after treatment compared with C1D1, and clones undetected at baseline were assigned a pseudocount of 0.5. Singleton clones were defined as clones with 0 or 1 copy at C1D1, and non-singleton clones were defined as clones with 2 or more copies. Clones expanded in unsorted samples were annotated as CD4+, CD8+ or unknown by matching protein sequences in sorted samples from the same patient. Wilcoxon tests on paired samples were used to test changes in diversity from C1D1 to C4D1. TCRdb mirrors the immuneACCESS table, restricted to in-frame sequences. Some clones are absent from its copies; in checked studies, under half trace to an unresolved V gene, and the reason for the others is unknown. That table furnishes V, J and clone size, whereas the DNA furnished D and trimming. The sample contains about 24,000 clones, 60% to 80% of them found a single time. The ten most abundant clones make up 2.5% to 4% of the sample.

The sample's time point, from its label and the paper: cycle 1 day 1 (C1D1), immediately before nivolumab initiation. Every trial patient had relapsed following autologous stem cell transplantation, and prior brentuximab vedotin exposure was what differed among cohorts A, B and C. The trial cohort comprised 56 patients with relapsed/refractory classical Hodgkin lymphoma whose best overall responses were complete response, partial response or progressive disease. In the multi-cohort phase II CheckMate 205 trial, trial patients received single-agent nivolumab. Best overall response was determined by an independent review committee according to the 2007 International Working Group response criteria. Trial PBMCs were obtained immediately prior to nivolumab initiation (C1D1) and on therapy at cycle 2 day 1 and cycle 4 day 1. Peripheral blood was collected in 8 mL Vacutainer Cell Preparation Tubes, from which PBMCs were isolated by centrifugation and then cryopreserved.

V is cut back by 6 bases and J by 5 bases, with 5 bases in the junction unmatched. The CDR3 goes from the cysteine to the phenylalanine over 12 residues. This entry keeps only the CDR3 DNA: 36 bases, framed from base 1. Looking up the germline V gene yields CDR1 SQVTM and CDR2 ANQGSEA. The receptor's source is a human donor with classical Hodgkin lymphoma. The material sequenced was peripheral blood mononuclear cells (PBMCs), taken at baseline. The V and J genes are TRBV29-1 and TRBJ1-1, and 8 bases in between align with TRBD1. The CDR3 protein sequence reads: CSVRTGSTEAFF. DNA sequence: TGCAGCGTCCGGACAGGGAGTACTGAAGCTTTCTTT. When the CDR3 is completed using the reference TRBV29-1 and TRBJ1-1 genes on either side, the full variable domain is SAVISQKPSRDICQRGTSLTIQCQVDSQVTMMFWYRQQPGQSLTLIATANQGSEATYESGFVIDKFPISRPNLTFSTLTVSNMSPEDSSIYLCSVRTGSTEAFFGQGTRLTVV.